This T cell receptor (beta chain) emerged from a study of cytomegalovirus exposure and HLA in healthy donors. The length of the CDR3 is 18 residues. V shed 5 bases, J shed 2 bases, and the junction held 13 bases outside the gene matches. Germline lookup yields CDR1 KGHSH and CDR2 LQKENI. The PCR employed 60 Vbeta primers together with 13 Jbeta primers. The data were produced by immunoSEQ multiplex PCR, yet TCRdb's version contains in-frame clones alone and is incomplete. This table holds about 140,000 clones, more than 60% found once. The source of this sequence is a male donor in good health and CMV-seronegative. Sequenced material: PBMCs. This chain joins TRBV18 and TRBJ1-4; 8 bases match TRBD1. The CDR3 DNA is TGTGCCAGCTCATCTGACAGGGGCGGGGGACAGACTAATGAAAAACTGTTTTTT. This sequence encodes CASSSDRGGGQTNEKLFF.